There are a few counts of the clone carrying this T cell receptor (beta chain). Antigen specificity is unknown. These data originate in a study of shared clonotypes between healthy human individuals. Study-level results: Depth of sequencing was expected to influence donor clonotype sharing.

Germline values: CDR1 SGHTA, CDR2 FQGTGA. There are 12 residues in the CDR3. V was clipped by 1 base and J by 7 bases, with 7 bases between them. All participating donors were Caucasian adults from Nashville, Tennessee. Under the authors' procedure: Filtering differed, since immunoSEQ gave only junction sequences and no quality scores. This table comes from immunoSEQ multiplex PCR, and its TCRdb copy is limited to in-frame clones, with some not included. Clone size and the V and J calls come from that table; the DNA yielded D and trimming. The sample holds some 490,000 clones, 78% seen once. The sample comprised PBMCs. The TCR originated in a woman aged 40 to 50 in good health. Some clones in this sample may be carry-over from other donors' samples. This chain uses TRBV7-3 with TRBJ2-5; D uncertain. DNA of the CDR3: TGTGCCAGCAGCTTAAACTTTGGGACCCAGTACTTC. Its translation: CASSLNFGTQYF.